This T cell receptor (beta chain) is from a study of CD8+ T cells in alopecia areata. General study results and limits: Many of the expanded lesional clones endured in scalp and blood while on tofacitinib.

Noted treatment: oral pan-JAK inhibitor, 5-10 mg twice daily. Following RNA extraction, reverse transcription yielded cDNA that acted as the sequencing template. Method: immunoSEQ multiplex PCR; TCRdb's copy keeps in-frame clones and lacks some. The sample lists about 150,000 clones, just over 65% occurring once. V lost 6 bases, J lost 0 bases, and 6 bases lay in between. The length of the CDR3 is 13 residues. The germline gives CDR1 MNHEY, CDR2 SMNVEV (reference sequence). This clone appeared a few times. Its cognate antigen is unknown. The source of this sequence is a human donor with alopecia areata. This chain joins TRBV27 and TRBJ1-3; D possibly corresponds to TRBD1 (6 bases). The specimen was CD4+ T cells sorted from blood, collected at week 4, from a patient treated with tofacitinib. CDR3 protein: CASRDSSGNTIYF. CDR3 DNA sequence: TGTGCCAGCAGGGACAGCTCTGGAAACACCATATATTTT.